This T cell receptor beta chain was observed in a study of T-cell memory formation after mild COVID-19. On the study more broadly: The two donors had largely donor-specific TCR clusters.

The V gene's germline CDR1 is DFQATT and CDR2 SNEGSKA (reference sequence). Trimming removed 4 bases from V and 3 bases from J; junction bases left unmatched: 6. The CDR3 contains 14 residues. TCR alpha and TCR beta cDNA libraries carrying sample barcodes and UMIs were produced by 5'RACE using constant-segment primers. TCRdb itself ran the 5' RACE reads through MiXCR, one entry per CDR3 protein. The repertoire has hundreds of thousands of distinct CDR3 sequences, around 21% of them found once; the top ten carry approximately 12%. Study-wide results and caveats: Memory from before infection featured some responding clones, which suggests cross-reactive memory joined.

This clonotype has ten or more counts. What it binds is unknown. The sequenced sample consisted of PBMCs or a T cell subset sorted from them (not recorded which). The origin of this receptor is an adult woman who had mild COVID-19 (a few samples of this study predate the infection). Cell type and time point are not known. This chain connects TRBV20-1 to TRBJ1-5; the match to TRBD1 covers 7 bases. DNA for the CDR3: TGCAGTGCTACTACGACAGGGAACAATCAGCCCCAGCATTTT. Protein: CSATTTGNNQPQHF.